These T cell receptor beta chains were read from a single sample in a study of blood T cell repertoires in COVID-19. TCRdb keeps only in-frame clones here, not all; method: immunoSEQ multiplex PCR. The data show about 140,000 clones, almost 85% seen once. The sample consisted of peripheral blood. These receptors were taken from a man aged 50 to 60 with acute or convalescent COVID-19. Both conserved end residues are part of each CDR3. The D gene is left open where the match is weak. Rows may omit the clone size; those that give it use once, few, many or a size class.

J: TRBJ1-6; length: 15; V: TRBV9; D: TRBD1; size: .; DNA: TGTGCCAGCAGCGCGGGGACAGCCTATAATTCACCCCTCCACTTT; CDR3: CASSAGTAYNSPLHF
J: TRBJ2-7; length: 10; V: TRBV28; D: .; size: .; DNA: TGTGCCAGCTCTCAAGGGGCGCAGTACTTC; CDR3: CASSQGAQYF
J: TRBJ2-7; length: 13; V: TRBV4-1; D: TRBD1; size: .; DNA: TGCGCCAGCAGCAAACAGGGGGAAGAGGAGCAGTACTTC; CDR3: CASSKQGEEEQYF
J: TRBJ2-7; length: 12; V: TRBV6-6; D: TRBD1; size: .; DNA: TGTGCCAGCAGTTGGGTGACAGGGCGCGAGTACTTC; CDR3: CASSWVTGREYF
J: TRBJ1-2; length: 15; V: TRBV19; D: TRBD1; size: .; DNA: TGTGCCAGTAGTCCCCGGACAGGGTATGGCTATGGCTACACCTTC; CDR3: CASSPRTGYGYGYTF
J: TRBJ2-1; length: 15; V: TRBV4-2; D: TRBD1; size: few; DNA: TGTGCCAGCAGCCAAGAAGGGACAGCAGCGTGGGGGCAGTTCTTC; CDR3: CASSQEGTAAWGQFF
J: TRBJ1-3; length: 14; V: TRBV5-1; D: .; size: .; DNA: TGCGCCAGCAGCCCCGAGGACTCTGGAAACACCATATATTTT; CDR3: CASSPEDSGNTIYF
J: TRBJ2-2; length: 16; V: TRBV19; D: TRBD2; size: .; DNA: TGTGCCAGTGAGGACTATAGCGGGAGTTCCACCGGGGAGCTGTTTTTT; CDR3: CASEDYSGSSTGELFF
J: TRBJ2-7; length: 14; V: TRBV9; D: .; size: few; DNA: TGTGCCAGCAGCGTAGAACCTGTCTTCGGCGGGCAGTACTTC; CDR3: CASSVEPVFGGQYF
J: TRBJ1-1; length: 13; V: TRBV10-1; D: .; size: .; DNA: TGCGCCAGCAGGAGGGAGACGGACACTGAAGCTTTCTTT; CDR3: CASRRETDTEAFF
J: TRBJ1-1; length: 12; V: TRBV19; D: .; size: .; DNA: TGTGCCAGAGGACAGTTTAAAGGGGAAGCTTTCTTT; CDR3: CARGQFKGEAFF
J: TRBJ1-1; length: 15; V: TRBV27; D: TRBD1; size: .; DNA: TGTGCCAGCAGTTTATCGACAGGGGGCAAGACTGAAGCTTTCTTT; CDR3: CASSLSTGGKTEAFF